What follows describes a single T cell receptor beta chain. This sample was included in a study of blood T cell repertoires in COVID-19. Study overall: The study drew acute and convalescent COVID-19 samples from the United States, Italy and Spain. From T cells, B-cell-depleted T cells, or PBMCs came the material, which was cDNA or gDNA.

This CDR3 is built from 16 residues. After removal of 4 bases from V and 7 bases from J, the junction contained 12 bases not matched to a gene. The germline gives CDR1 SGHVS, CDR2 FQNEAQ. Original data processing: Amplification with reference gene primers provided the estimates of nucleated cell counts. Profiled with immunoSEQ multiplex PCR; TCRdb holds only in-frame clones, not every one. V, J and clone size derive from that table, while D and trimming were established from the DNA sequence. The table includes about 150,000 clones, about 78% detected once. The rearrangement uses TRBV7-8 and TRBJ1-5; TRBD1 matches at 8 bases. This TCR was sampled from a man aged 60 to 75 who had recovered from COVID-19. Sequenced sample: peripheral blood. CDR3: CASSSRRQGKEQPQHF. DNA of the CDR3: TGTGCCAGCAGCTCGCGGCGACAGGGGAAGGAGCAGCCCCAGCATTTT.